The 18 T cell receptor beta chains reported below all come from one sample, sequenced in a study of tumor-infiltrating lymphocytes in primary liver carcinoma. It was from approximately 22-30 mg of unsorted bulk tissue that RNA and DNA were co-extracted. TCR beta cDNA came from roughly 0.45 ug total RNA, primed with a constant-region primer. It was through three nested multiplex PCR rounds of slightly modified ARM-PCR that TCR beta libraries arose. Use of TRBV1-TRBV30 forward primers with a C-beta reverse primer characterized the first two PCR rounds, which lasted about 11 cycles each. MiXCR was run by TCRdb on the multiplex PCR reads, yielding one entry per CDR3 protein. The data hold 55,000 to 65,000 distinct CDR3 sequences, with less than 75% observed a single time. Sequenced input: liver tumor tissue from sampling region 2. Subset specified: tumor region T2, inferior pole. All receptors come from a man aged 40-49 years with primary liver carcinoma and hepatitis B virus infection.

Note on this clonotype: Germline is not matched at one junction end, which may reflect a read error. V gene TRBV6-2 or TRBV6-3 combines with J gene TRBJ1-5; the D gene is possibly TRBD1 (5 bases). In germline, CDR1 is MNHEY, CDR2 SVGEGT. The CDR3 loop spans 15 amino acids. CDR3 loop: CASSYRGGSNQPLHF. CDR3 bases: TGTGCCAGCAGTTACAGGGGTGGGAGCAATCAGCCCCTGCATTTT.

Note on this clonotype: This may be a read error, as it is one base from a much larger clone. V is TRBV24-1 and J is TRBJ2-3; D is unclear. The CDR3 has 11 residues. The germline gives CDR1 KGHDR, CDR2 SFDVKD. The ends were cut back, 5 bases at V and 5 bases at J, with 4 bases in the middle. This CDR3 reads CATSGIDTQYF. The CDR3 DNA reads TGTGCCACCAGTGGCATAGATACGCAGTATTTT.

The chain has TRBV11-3 and TRBJ2-7, with 12 bases matching TRBD2. V was clipped by 7 bases and J by 7 bases; unmatched bases: 23. The CDR3 is made up of 19 amino acids. Germline CDR1 SGHNT, CDR2 YENEEA. In DNA form, the CDR3 reads TGTGCCAGCACCCACGAGAGATGGACTAGCGGGATCCCCTCGAAGGAGCAGTACTTC. It yields the protein CASTHERWTSGIPSKEQYF.

Details on this clonotype: Lacking the conserved final phenylalanine or tryptophan, this CDR3 likely reflects a read error. The rearrangement joins TRBV12-3 or TRBV12-4 to TRBJ1-5; D remains ambiguous. The CDR3 runs 12 residues. The CDR3 sequence: CANSLDDQPQHL. CDR3 in DNA: TGTGCCAACAGTTTAGACGATCAGCCCCAGCATCTT.

V is TRBV11-2 and J is TRBJ2-5, with TRBD2 as a possible D gene (5 bases). Germline assignment: CDR1 SGHAT and CDR2 FQNNGV. The ends were cut back, 5 bases at V and 5 bases at J, with 21 bases in the middle. This CDR3 comprises 16 residues. Here the CDR3 DNA reads TGTGCCAGCAGCCAAACTCCTGGAAGGAGGAATGAGACCCAGTACTTC. Amino acids: CASSQTPGRRNETQYF.

This clonotype was observed many times. The chain recombines TRBV5-1 with TRBJ1-6; D gene ambiguous. Germline V gene sequence: CDR1 SGHRS, CDR2 YFSETQ. The V end was cut by 5 bases, the J end by 6 bases, with 12 bases between. The CDR3 totals 14 residues. CDR3 residues: CASSSEGFNSPLHF. In nucleotides, the CDR3 is TGCGCCAGCAGTTCCGAAGGATTTAATTCACCCCTCCACTTT.

V usage is TRBV29-1 and J usage is TRBJ2-7; perhaps D is TRBD1 or TRBD2 (6 bases each). CDR1 and CDR2 from the germline V gene are SQVTM and ANQGSEA. The CDR3 sequence is 13 residues long. V lost 6 bases and J lost 0, with 12 bases in between. The CDR3 nucleotides read TGCAGCGTCACAGGGAGGACCTCCTACGAGCAGTACTTC. This translates into CSVTGRTSYEQYF.

As to this clonotype: Since the CDR3 does not end with the conserved phenylalanine or tryptophan, this likely comes from a read error. This rearrangement joins TRBV11-2 to TRBJ2-3, with 9 bases aligning to TRBD2. Germline loops: CDR1 SGHAT, CDR2 FQNNGV. The CDR3 has 20 residues. CDR3 bases: TGTGTCAGCAGCTTAGTATCCGGGGGTAAGGTAGCGGGAGATGTGAATACGCAGTATCTT. This encodes CVSSLVSGGKVAGDVNTQYL.

This clonotype was seen at least ten times. The junction differs from germline at one of its ends, possibly a read error. The chain links TRBV4-1 to TRBJ2-3; tentatively, D is TRBD1 (7 bases). Per the germline V gene, CDR1 is MGHRA and CDR2 is YSYEKL. CDR3 length: 13 residues. CDR3 loop: CASSQEYQGGPHF. CDR3 nucleotide sequence: TGCGCCAGCAGCCAAGAATACCAGGGGGGACCCCATTTT.

This clonotype was counted many times. This chain uses TRBV28 with TRBJ2-3; 7 bases are shared with TRBD1. Germline values: CDR1 MDHEN, CDR2 SYDVKM. The CDR3 is made up of 15 amino acids. After removal of 3 bases from V and 0 bases from J, the junction contained 3 bases not matched to a gene. The CDR3 DNA follows: TGTGCCAGCAGTTTTTCGACAGGGAGCACAGATACGCAGTATTTT. Translation: CASSFSTGSTDTQYF.

As concerns this clonotype: Germline is not matched at one junction end, which may reflect a read error. This CDR3 is CASNPGTGVTGKLFF. CDR3 DNA sequence: TGTGCCAGCAATCCAGGGACAGGGGTCACCGGGAAGCTGTTTTTT. The V gene is TRBV5-6, the J gene TRBJ2-2, with 10 bases identical to TRBD1. The CDR3 is 15 amino acids. The germline gives CDR1 SGHDT, CDR2 YYEEEE.

This chain links TRBV4-1 with TRBJ1-2, with 8 bases aligning to TRBD1. CDR3 length: 14 amino acids. V dropped 3 bases and J dropped 13; count of bases not matched to a gene: 13. From germline, CDR1 is MGHRA and CDR2 YSYEKL. CDR3 sequence reads: CASSHGDRNYGCTF. The CDR3, as DNA: TGCGCCAGCAGCCATGGGGACAGGAACTATGGATGCACCTTC.

This clonotype was seen at least ten times. The rearrangement uses TRBV6-2 or TRBV6-3 and TRBJ1-1, with TRBD1 as a possible D gene (6 bases). The ends were cut back, 6 bases at V and 3 bases at J, with 14 bases in the middle. Germline V lookup: CDR1 MNHEY, CDR2 SVGEGT. This CDR3 region has 14 residues. The CDR3 sequence: CASRQGFPDTEAFF. The CDR3 coding sequence is TGTGCCAGCAGGCAGGGGTTTCCGGACACTGAAGCTTTCTTT.

In this sample, this clonotype turned up many times. This sequence joins TRBV7-9 and TRBJ2-5; 7 bases match TRBD1. V shed 5 bases and J 4 bases; nucleotides not matched to a gene: 10. CDR3 size: 15 residues. CDR1 SEHNR and CDR2 FQNEAQ come from the germline V gene (reference sequence). The CDR3 spells CASSRISQGRETQYF. For the CDR3, the DNA is TGTGCCAGCAGCCGGATCTCACAGGGGCGAGAGACCCAGTACTTC.

Comments on this clonotype: This may be a read error, as it is one base from a much larger clone. Since the CDR3 does not end with the conserved phenylalanine or tryptophan, this likely comes from a read error. This chain joins TRBV5-1 and TRBJ1-1, with a tentative D call TRBD1 (5 bases). The germline CDR1 and CDR2 sequences are SGHRS and YFSETQ. The V and J ends lost 2 bases and 5 bases respectively, with 7 bases between them. The length of the CDR3 is 12 residues. The CDR3 nucleotides are TGCGCCAGCAGCTTCGGGGGTACTGAAGCTTTCCTT. This sequence encodes CASSFGGTEAFL.

Turning to this clonotype: Likely a read error: the CDR3 ends without its conserved phenylalanine or tryptophan. The V gene is TRBV11-2, the J gene TRBJ2-5; 8 nucleotides agree with TRBD2. Germline CDR1 reads SGHAT; CDR2 reads FQNNGV. The CDR3 consists of 16 residues. The CDR3 region is CGSSQTPGGRKESQYL. For the CDR3, the DNA is TGTGGCAGCAGCCAAACTCCTGGCGGGAGGAAAGAGAGCCAGTACCTC.

This clonotype was seen ten or more times. The chain is built from TRBV11-3 and TRBJ2-7, with 9 bases lining up with TRBD1. V lost 11 bases, J lost 1 base, and 9 bases stayed unmatched. Per the germline V gene, CDR1 is SGHNT and CDR2 is YENEEA. This CDR3 comprises 14 residues. The CDR3 coding sequence is TGTGCCGCTCGACAGGGGGTGACTTCCTACGAGCAGTACTTC. Protein product: CAARQGVTSYEQYF.

The chain joins TRBV7-8 to TRBJ1-2; D gene uncertain. The CDR3 consists of 12 residues. CDR1 and CDR2 from the germline V gene are SGHVS and FQNEAQ. CDR3 loop: CISSPDTPGYTF. The CDR3 DNA is TGTATCAGCAGCCCTGACACCCCAGGCTACACCTTC. Using reference TRBV7-8 and TRBJ1-2 for the parts outside the CDR3, the full variable domain is GAGVSQSPRYKVAKRGQDVALRCDPISGHVSLFWYQQALGQGPEFLTYFQNEAQLDKSGLPSDRFFAERPEGSVSTLKIQRTQQEDSAVYLCISSPDTPGYTFGSGTRLTVV.